The following is a T cell receptor beta chain sequence with its context. Its target is not known. Amplified regions were TCR beta CDR3 sequences from RNA transcripts. The HTBI primer set drove a first-round RT-PCR of the TCR CDR3. In TCRdb, the multiplex PCR reads were re-called with MiXCR into one record per CDR3 protein. The data hold approximately 350,000 distinct CDR3 sequences, with around 15% observed a single time. This specimen comes from a study of T cells in Graves' hyperthyroidism and ophthalmopathy. Study in general: The authors collected peripheral blood at initial diagnosis, before any treatment. Study findings and constraints: Stable hyperthyroidism was separated from ophthalmopathy by a model based on 13 V-J features. Blood also carried most thyroid clonotypes expanded above 0.001. Ophthalmopathy was model-predicted a median roughly 6.2 months pre-onset.

This receptor was identified in a woman in her sixties with Graves' ophthalmopathy. Sample: blood.

The CDR3 region is CASSTTGTDQPQHF. The CDR3, as DNA: TGTGCCAGTAGCACTACAGGGACGGATCAGCCCCAGCATTTT. The chain joins TRBV19 to TRBJ1-5; a possible D gene is TRBD1 (6 bases). The CDR3 contains 14 residues. Between the trimmed V and J ends, which lost 6 bases and 5 bases, there was a span of 14 bases. In germline, CDR1 is LNHDA, CDR2 SQIVND (reference sequence).